This is a list of T cell receptor beta chains from one sample in a study of blood T cell repertoires in COVID-19. Assay: immunoSEQ multiplex PCR; the TCRdb copy retains only in-frame clones and omits some. Of 380,000 or so clones detected, approximately 88% appear once; the ten largest clones hold roughly 1.2%. The sequenced material came from peripheral blood. These receptors came from a man in his forties with acute or convalescent COVID-19. The CDR3 runs from the conserved cysteine through the conserved F or W. A D gene is named only where the DNA matches it firmly. Clone sizes are given selectively: once, few, many, or a class where the clone is expanded.

CDR3nt: TGTGCCAGCAGCTCCGGACAGGGTAAGGACCTGAACACTGAAGCTTTCTTT; CDR3aa: CASSSGQGKDLNTEAFF; v_gene: TRBV11-3; j_gene: TRBJ1-1; abundance: .; d_gene: TRBD1
CDR3nt: TGTGCCACCAGCAGCCTGAATACGCAGTATTTT; CDR3aa: CATSSLNTQYF; v_gene: TRBV7-2; j_gene: TRBJ2-3; abundance: few; d_gene: .
CDR3nt: TGTGCCAGTAGCCGACCCCGGGAGAGTACCTCAAATGAGCAGTTCTTC; CDR3aa: CASSRPRESTSNEQFF; v_gene: TRBV19; j_gene: TRBJ2-1; abundance: .; d_gene: .
CDR3nt: TGTGCCAGCAGCCATGGGGACAGGGTTTACGAGCAGTACTTC; CDR3aa: CASSHGDRVYEQYF; v_gene: TRBV3-1/TRBV3-2; j_gene: TRBJ2-7; abundance: .; d_gene: TRBD1
CDR3nt: TGTGCCAGTAGTATAAGGAGGGGCGCGGATCAGCCCCAGCATTTT; CDR3aa: CASSIRRGADQPQHF; v_gene: TRBV19; j_gene: TRBJ1-5; abundance: .; d_gene: .
CDR3nt: TGTGCCAGCAGCTCCGACAGGGGGCTCTACAATGAGCAGTTCTTC; CDR3aa: CASSSDRGLYNEQFF; v_gene: TRBV7-2; j_gene: TRBJ2-1; abundance: once; d_gene: TRBD1
CDR3nt: TGTGCCAGCAGTTACTTTGGCGGGAGAAACGGGGAGCTGTTTTTT; CDR3aa: CASSYFGGRNGELFF; v_gene: TRBV6-5; j_gene: TRBJ2-2; abundance: .; d_gene: TRBD2
CDR3nt: TGTGCCAGCAGCGCCGACAGAACTCAGCCCCAGCATTTT; CDR3aa: CASSADRTQPQHF; v_gene: TRBV11-1; j_gene: TRBJ1-5; abundance: .; d_gene: .
CDR3nt: TGTGCCAGCAGTCAGACCGGGACTAGTTTTTACGAGCAGTACTTC; CDR3aa: CASSQTGTSFYEQYF; v_gene: TRBV6-5; j_gene: TRBJ2-7; abundance: .; d_gene: TRBD2
CDR3nt: TGTGCCAGCAGGCTCGACAGGGGGGACACCGGGGAGCTGTTTTTT; CDR3aa: CASRLDRGDTGELFF; v_gene: TRBV27; j_gene: TRBJ2-2; abundance: .; d_gene: TRBD1
CDR3nt: TGTGCCAGCAGCAAAGGGACAGGTCGAGCCTACGAGCAGTACTTC; CDR3aa: CASSKGTGRAYEQYF; v_gene: TRBV9; j_gene: TRBJ2-7; abundance: .; d_gene: TRBD1
CDR3nt: TGTGCCAGCATCTACGACAGGCGCTATGGCTACACCTTC; CDR3aa: CASIYDRRYGYTF; v_gene: TRBV6-5; j_gene: TRBJ1-2; abundance: .; d_gene: .
CDR3nt: TGTGCCAGCAGTTTCAGGAGGGGCACTGAAGCTTTCTTT; CDR3aa: CASSFRRGTEAFF; v_gene: TRBV28; j_gene: TRBJ1-1; abundance: .; d_gene: .
CDR3nt: TGCGCCAGCAGCTCCCTTAGCGCGGGGGCGAGGGGGTACAATGAGCAGTTCTTC; CDR3aa: CASSSLSAGARGYNEQFF; v_gene: TRBV5-1; j_gene: TRBJ2-1; abundance: once; d_gene: .
CDR3nt: TGCGCCAGCGGTTTCGGTTGGGGGGAAGGGGCCTACGAGCAGTACTTC; CDR3aa: CASGFGWGEGAYEQYF; v_gene: TRBV5-1; j_gene: TRBJ2-7; abundance: .; d_gene: .
CDR3nt: TGTGCCAGCAGCTTACTCGAGGTGTTCTATGGCTACACCTTC; CDR3aa: CASSLLEVFYGYTF; v_gene: TRBV7-9; j_gene: TRBJ1-2; abundance: .; d_gene: .
CDR3nt: TGTGCCAGCAGCCAAGAGGCCCAGGGGGCGCGGGAGCAGTACTTC; CDR3aa: CASSQEAQGAREQYF; v_gene: TRBV4-2; j_gene: TRBJ2-7; abundance: .; d_gene: TRBD1
CDR3nt: TGTGCCAGCAGCCACGGGGGCAGGGGGCACGGCTACACCTTC; CDR3aa: CASSHGGRGHGYTF; v_gene: TRBV3-1/TRBV3-2; j_gene: TRBJ1-2; abundance: .; d_gene: TRBD1
CDR3nt: TGTGCCAGCAGCTCCAGAGCCGGGACTAGTAACAATGAGCAGTTCTTC; CDR3aa: CASSSRAGTSNNEQFF; v_gene: TRBV7-9; j_gene: TRBJ2-1; abundance: .; d_gene: TRBD2
CDR3nt: TGCGCCAGCAGCCCACCTGACGGGGGAAACACCATATATTTT; CDR3aa: CASSPPDGGNTIYF; v_gene: TRBV5-1; j_gene: TRBJ1-3; abundance: once; d_gene: .
CDR3nt: TGTGCCAGCAGTTTTGGGGACAGGGGGCTAGCCAAAAACATTCAGTACTTC; CDR3aa: CASSFGDRGLAKNIQYF; v_gene: TRBV27; j_gene: TRBJ2-4; abundance: once; d_gene: TRBD1
CDR3nt: TGTGCCAGCAGTCCTACTCAAGTCCGAGACAATGAGCAGTTCTTC; CDR3aa: CASSPTQVRDNEQFF; v_gene: TRBV5-5; j_gene: TRBJ2-1; abundance: .; d_gene: .
CDR3nt: TGTGCCAGCCTGGACAGGGCTGGAAACACCATATATTTT; CDR3aa: CASLDRAGNTIYF; v_gene: TRBV10-3; j_gene: TRBJ1-3; abundance: few; d_gene: TRBD1
CDR3nt: TGTGCCAGCAGTTTACTACCGGGACAGGGAGCAACCACTGAAGCTTTCTTT; CDR3aa: CASSLLPGQGATTEAFF; v_gene: TRBV28; j_gene: TRBJ1-1; abundance: .; d_gene: TRBD1
CDR3nt: TGTGCCAGTAGTACGACAGTCAGCGGCTACACCTTC; CDR3aa: CASSTTVSGYTF; v_gene: TRBV19; j_gene: TRBJ1-2; abundance: .; d_gene: .
CDR3nt: TGTGCCAGCAGACCCCCCGGGACAGGGGTCTACGAGCAGTACTTC; CDR3aa: CASRPPGTGVYEQYF; v_gene: TRBV6-5; j_gene: TRBJ2-7; abundance: .; d_gene: TRBD1
CDR3nt: TGTGCCAGCAGAAAAGGGGACTCATACGAGCAGTACTTC; CDR3aa: CASRKGDSYEQYF; v_gene: TRBV7-9; j_gene: TRBJ2-7; abundance: .; d_gene: .
CDR3nt: TGTGCCAGCAGTGAAGAAATAGCAAAGTATTTT; CDR3aa: CASSEEIAKYF; v_gene: TRBV2; j_gene: TRBJ2-3; abundance: .; d_gene: .
CDR3nt: TGTGCCAGCAGTTTCCGGAGGACGAACTATGGCTACACCTTC; CDR3aa: CASSFRRTNYGYTF; v_gene: TRBV28; j_gene: TRBJ1-2; abundance: .; d_gene: .
CDR3nt: TGTGCCAGCAGCCGCGACAGGGATAACCAAGAGACCCAGTACTTC; CDR3aa: CASSRDRDNQETQYF; v_gene: TRBV7-6; j_gene: TRBJ2-5; abundance: .; d_gene: TRBD1
CDR3nt: TGTGCCAGCAGCCTCAGGGGCGTCGGGGAGCTGTTTTTT; CDR3aa: CASSLRGVGELFF; v_gene: TRBV7-3; j_gene: TRBJ2-2; abundance: .; d_gene: .
CDR3nt: TGTGCCAGCAGTGAAGCGGCCCCAGGGACCTACGAGCAGTACTTC; CDR3aa: CASSEAAPGTYEQYF; v_gene: TRBV6-1; j_gene: TRBJ2-7; abundance: once; d_gene: .
CDR3nt: TGTGCCAGTAGTATAGATTTGGGCAGGGGGTACAATGAGCAGTTCTTC; CDR3aa: CASSIDLGRGYNEQFF; v_gene: TRBV19; j_gene: TRBJ2-1; abundance: .; d_gene: TRBD1
CDR3nt: TGTGCCAGCAGCTCGGACAGAAACAATGAGCAGTTCTTC; CDR3aa: CASSSDRNNEQFF; v_gene: TRBV6-6; j_gene: TRBJ2-1; abundance: .; d_gene: .
CDR3nt: TGTGCCACCAGCAGAGATCGAGGGACAGTCTATGGCTACACCTTC; CDR3aa: CATSRDRGTVYGYTF; v_gene: TRBV15; j_gene: TRBJ1-2; abundance: .; d_gene: TRBD1
CDR3nt: TGTGCCAGCAGTTTCACGGGATTGAACACTGAAGCTTTCTTT; CDR3aa: CASSFTGLNTEAFF; v_gene: TRBV6-5; j_gene: TRBJ1-1; abundance: .; d_gene: .
CDR3nt: TGTGCCACCAGCAGGGACGGGACAGGGGGATATGGCTACACCTTC; CDR3aa: CATSRDGTGGYGYTF; v_gene: TRBV15; j_gene: TRBJ1-2; abundance: .; d_gene: TRBD1
CDR3nt: TGTGCCAGCAGAGGGGGACTAGCTCCCTACGAGCAGTACTTC; CDR3aa: CASRGGLAPYEQYF; v_gene: TRBV2; j_gene: TRBJ2-7; abundance: .; d_gene: TRBD2
CDR3nt: TGTGCCAGCTCACCCACAACAGGGGGCAATCAGCCCCAGCATTTT; CDR3aa: CASSPTTGGNQPQHF; v_gene: TRBV18; j_gene: TRBJ1-5; abundance: .; d_gene: TRBD1
CDR3nt: TGCAGCGTTGAAACAGGCCCTTTTTACGAGCAGTACTTC; CDR3aa: CSVETGPFYEQYF; v_gene: TRBV29-1; j_gene: TRBJ2-7; abundance: .; d_gene: .
CDR3nt: TGTGCCAGCAGTGAAAGGGGAGGGATTAATTCACCCCTCCACTTT; CDR3aa: CASSERGGINSPLHF; v_gene: TRBV6-1; j_gene: TRBJ1-6; abundance: .; d_gene: .
CDR3nt: TGTGCCAGCAGTAGGGGTAGGGGTGGCTACACCTTC; CDR3aa: CASSRGRGGYTF; v_gene: TRBV27; j_gene: TRBJ1-2; abundance: .; d_gene: .
CDR3nt: TGTGCCAGCAGCTTACCAGGGGACCGGGGCTACACCTTC; CDR3aa: CASSLPGDRGYTF; v_gene: TRBV7-9; j_gene: TRBJ1-2; abundance: .; d_gene: .
CDR3nt: TGCGCCAGCAGTCACCATTTGACAGGGAGGAGGGGGACTGAAGCTTTCTTT; CDR3aa: CASSHHLTGRRGTEAFF; v_gene: TRBV23-1; j_gene: TRBJ1-1; abundance: .; d_gene: TRBD1
CDR3nt: TGTGCCACATGGTTCGGGGAGCAGTTCTTC; CDR3aa: CATWFGEQFF; v_gene: TRBV27; j_gene: TRBJ2-1; abundance: .; d_gene: .
CDR3nt: TGTGCCAGCTCACCTGACTTCTACGAGCAGTACTTC; CDR3aa: CASSPDFYEQYF; v_gene: TRBV18; j_gene: TRBJ2-7; abundance: .; d_gene: .
CDR3nt: TGTGCCAGCAGTACTTTTATGAACACTGAAGCTTTCTTT; CDR3aa: CASSTFMNTEAFF; v_gene: TRBV12-3/TRBV12-4; j_gene: TRBJ1-1; abundance: .; d_gene: .
CDR3nt: TGTGCCAGCAGTTTAAGACTAGCGGGAGAAATCGTCTACGAGCAGTACTTC; CDR3aa: CASSLRLAGEIVYEQYF; v_gene: TRBV27; j_gene: TRBJ2-7; abundance: once; d_gene: TRBD2
CDR3nt: TGTGCCAGCAGCGTGCGGGGTTCAACGACCGGGGAGCTGTTTTTT; CDR3aa: CASSVRGSTTGELFF; v_gene: TRBV9; j_gene: TRBJ2-2; abundance: .; d_gene: .
CDR3nt: TGTGCCAGTAGGACCGGGACAGGGGCTAATTCACCCCTCCACTTT; CDR3aa: CASRTGTGANSPLHF; v_gene: TRBV19; j_gene: TRBJ1-6; abundance: .; d_gene: TRBD1
CDR3nt: TGTGCCAGCGGGGGGGACTCCTACAATGAGCAGTTCTTC; CDR3aa: CASGGDSYNEQFF; v_gene: TRBV2; j_gene: TRBJ2-1; abundance: .; d_gene: TRBD2
CDR3nt: TGTGCCAGCATGGGGACAGGGGGATTTCCCATATATTTT; CDR3aa: CASMGTGGFPIYF; v_gene: TRBV9; j_gene: TRBJ1-3; abundance: .; d_gene: TRBD1
CDR3nt: TGTGCCAGCAGCCACCCGGACAGGGAGGCTTCACCCCTCCACTTT; CDR3aa: CASSHPDREASPLHF; v_gene: TRBV5-4; j_gene: TRBJ1-6; abundance: once; d_gene: TRBD1
CDR3nt: TGCGCCAGCGGCCTAGCGGGGGGCACAGATACGCAGTATTTT; CDR3aa: CASGLAGGTDTQYF; v_gene: TRBV5-1; j_gene: TRBJ2-3; abundance: .; d_gene: TRBD2
CDR3nt: TGTGCCAGCAGCCGGGGGCGGGGGCTGAACACTGAAGCTTTCTTT; CDR3aa: CASSRGRGLNTEAFF; v_gene: TRBV3-1/TRBV3-2; j_gene: TRBJ1-1; abundance: .; d_gene: .
CDR3nt: TGTGCCAGCAGTTCCCTACCGGGGGGGGTTATGAATCAGCCCCAGCATTTT; CDR3aa: CASSSLPGGVMNQPQHF; v_gene: TRBV28; j_gene: TRBJ1-5; abundance: .; d_gene: .
CDR3nt: TGCGCCAGCAGCCAACCGCAGGGGAATTCACCCCTCCACTTT; CDR3aa: CASSQPQGNSPLHF; v_gene: TRBV4-1; j_gene: TRBJ1-6; abundance: .; d_gene: .
CDR3nt: TGTGCCAGCAGCGTACGAGGGTCAACGCAGTATTTT; CDR3aa: CASSVRGSTQYF; v_gene: TRBV9; j_gene: TRBJ2-3; abundance: .; d_gene: .